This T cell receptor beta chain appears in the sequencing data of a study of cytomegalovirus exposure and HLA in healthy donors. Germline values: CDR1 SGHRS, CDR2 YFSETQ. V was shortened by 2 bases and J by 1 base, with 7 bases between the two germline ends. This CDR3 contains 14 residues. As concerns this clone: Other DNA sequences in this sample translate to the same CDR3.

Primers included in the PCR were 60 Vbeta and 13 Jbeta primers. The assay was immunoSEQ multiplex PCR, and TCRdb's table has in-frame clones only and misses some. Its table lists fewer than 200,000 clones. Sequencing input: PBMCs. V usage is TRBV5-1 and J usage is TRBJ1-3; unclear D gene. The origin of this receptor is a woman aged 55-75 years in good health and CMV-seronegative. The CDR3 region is CASSFGSSGNTIYF. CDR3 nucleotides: TGCGCCAGCAGCTTCGGGAGTTCTGGAAACACCATATATTTT. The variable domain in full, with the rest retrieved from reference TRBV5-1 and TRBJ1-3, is KAGVTQTPRYLIKTRGQQVTLSCSPISGHRSVSWYQQTPGQGLQFLFEYFSETQRNKGNFPGRFSGRQFSNSRSEMNVSTLELGDSALYLCASSFGSSGNTIYFGEGSWLTVV.